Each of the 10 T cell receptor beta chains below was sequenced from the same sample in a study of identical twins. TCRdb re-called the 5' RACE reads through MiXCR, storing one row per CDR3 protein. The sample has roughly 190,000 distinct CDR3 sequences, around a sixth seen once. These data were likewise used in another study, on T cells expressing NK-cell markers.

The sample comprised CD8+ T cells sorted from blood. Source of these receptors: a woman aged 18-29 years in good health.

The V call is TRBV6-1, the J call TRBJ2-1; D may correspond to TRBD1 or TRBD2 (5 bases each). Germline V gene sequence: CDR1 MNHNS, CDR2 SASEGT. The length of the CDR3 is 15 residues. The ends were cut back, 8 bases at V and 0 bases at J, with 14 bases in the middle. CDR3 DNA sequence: TGTGCCAGCTTGGGACGTAGCAACTCCTACAATGAGCAGTTCTTC. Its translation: CASLGRSNSYNEQFF.

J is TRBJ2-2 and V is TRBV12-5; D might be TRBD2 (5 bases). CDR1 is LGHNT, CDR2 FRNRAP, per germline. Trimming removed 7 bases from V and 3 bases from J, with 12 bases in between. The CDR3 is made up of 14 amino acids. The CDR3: CASEAAVHTGELFF. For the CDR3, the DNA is TGTGCTAGTGAAGCGGCGGTCCACACCGGGGAGCTGTTTTTT. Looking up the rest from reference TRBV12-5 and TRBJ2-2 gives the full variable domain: DARVTQTPRHKVTEMGQEVTMRCQPILGHNTVFWYRQTMMQGLELLAYFRNRAPLDDSGMPKDRFSAEMPDATLATLKIQPSEPRDSAVYFCASEAAVHTGELFFGEGSRLTVL.

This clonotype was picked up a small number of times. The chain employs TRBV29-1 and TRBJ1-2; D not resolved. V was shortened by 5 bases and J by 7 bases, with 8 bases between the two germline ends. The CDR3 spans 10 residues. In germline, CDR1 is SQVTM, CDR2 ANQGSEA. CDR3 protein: CSVPLSGYTF. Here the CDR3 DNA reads TGCAGCGTTCCCCTATCTGGCTACACCTTC.

This chain's CDR3 is CASSLASTSGSTDTQYF. The DNA for the CDR3 is TGCGCCAGCAGCTTGGCCTCGACTAGCGGAAGCACAGATACGCAGTATTTT. The V gene is TRBV5-1, the J gene TRBJ2-3; 9 nucleotides match TRBD2. Germline V gene sequence: CDR1 SGHRS, CDR2 YFSETQ. V was pared by 0 bases and J by 0 bases, with 5 bases of the junction left unmatched. CDR3 length equals 17 residues.

CDR3 DNA: TGTGCCAGCAGCTCCTACAGGGAAGGGAATCAGCCCCAGCATTTT. Its translation is CASSSYREGNQPQHF. This chain joins TRBV7-9 and TRBJ1-5, with D tentatively TRBD1 (6 bases). The CDR3 has 15 amino acids. V lost 4 bases and J 4 bases, leaving 14 bases between the germline ends. Germline-derived CDR1 and CDR2 are SEHNR and FQNEAQ (reference sequence).

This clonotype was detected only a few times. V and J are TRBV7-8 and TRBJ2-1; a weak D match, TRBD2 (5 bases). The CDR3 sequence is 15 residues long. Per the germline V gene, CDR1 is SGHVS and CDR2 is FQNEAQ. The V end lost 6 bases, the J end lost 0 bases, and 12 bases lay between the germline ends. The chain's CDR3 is CASRVDFSSYNEQFF. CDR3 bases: TGTGCCAGCAGAGTGGACTTTAGCTCCTACAATGAGCAGTTCTTC. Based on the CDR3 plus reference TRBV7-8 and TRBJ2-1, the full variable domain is GAGVSQSPRYKVAKRGQDVALRCDPISGHVSLFWYQQALGQGPEFLTYFQNEAQLDKSGLPSDRFFAERPEGSVSTLKIQRTQQEDSAVYLCASRVDFSSYNEQFFGPGTRLTVL.

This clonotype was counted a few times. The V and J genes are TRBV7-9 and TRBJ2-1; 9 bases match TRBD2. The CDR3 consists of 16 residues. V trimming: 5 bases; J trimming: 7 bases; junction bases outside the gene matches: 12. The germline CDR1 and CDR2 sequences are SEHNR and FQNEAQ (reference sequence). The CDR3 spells CASSPEGAGGANEQFF. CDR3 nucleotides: TGTGCCAGCAGCCCCGAGGGAGCGGGGGGCGCGAATGAGCAGTTCTTC.

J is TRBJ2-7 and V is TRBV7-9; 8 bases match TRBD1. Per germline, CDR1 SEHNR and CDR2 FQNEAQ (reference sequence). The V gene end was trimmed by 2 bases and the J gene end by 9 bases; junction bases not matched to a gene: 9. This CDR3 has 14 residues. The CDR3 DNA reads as TGTGCCAGCAGCTTATGGCGACAGGGGAAGCGGCAGTACTTC. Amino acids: CASSLWRQGKRQYF.

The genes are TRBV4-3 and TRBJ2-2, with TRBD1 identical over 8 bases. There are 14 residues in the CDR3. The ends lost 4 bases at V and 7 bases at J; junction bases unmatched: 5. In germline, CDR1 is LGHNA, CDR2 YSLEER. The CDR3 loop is CASSPGTGRGELFF. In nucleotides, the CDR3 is TGCGCCAGCAGCCCAGGGACAGGTCGCGGGGAGCTGTTTTTT.

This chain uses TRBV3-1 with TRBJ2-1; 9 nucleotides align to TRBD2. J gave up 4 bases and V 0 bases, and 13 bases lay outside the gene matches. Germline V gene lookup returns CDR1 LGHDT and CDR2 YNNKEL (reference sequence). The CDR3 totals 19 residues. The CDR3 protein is CASSQEGDVGSGRYNEQFF. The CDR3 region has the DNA TGTGCCAGCAGCCAAGAGGGGGACGTGGGGAGCGGGAGGTACAATGAGCAGTTCTTC.